This TCR beta chain was captured by sequencing in a study of blood T cells in healthy people across ages. Study-wide results and limits: TCR beta diversity tracked closely with naive T cell percentage.

Donation came from healthy Caucasian individuals in Russia who were aged about 6 to 100. The second PCR ran about 6 to 11 cycles with a sample-barcoded 5' primer and J-beta primers. One entry per CDR3 protein, called by TCRdb with MiXCR from the 5' RACE reads. The table lists about 830,000 distinct CDR3 sequences, around two thirds of them singletons, with about 27% in the top ten. As concerns this clonotype: Its antigen is as yet unknown. Its ends do not fully match the called genes, so a read error is possible.

The specimen sequenced was blood. The TCR sequence derives from a man aged 30 to 39 in good health.

The chain's CDR3 is CSVEGGGGERFF. In DNA, the CDR3 is TGCAGCGTTGAGGGAGGAGGCGGTGAGCGGTTCTTC. The genes are TRBV29-1 and TRBJ2-1; maybe TRBD2 (6 bases). CDR3 length: 12 amino acids. CDR1 is SQVTM and CDR2 is ANQGSEA in the germline V gene.